The 27 T cell receptor beta chains given below trace back to one sample, sequenced in a study of blood T cell repertoires in COVID-19 (dated by TCRdb to the early 2020s). Library preparation employed the immunoSEQ multiplex PCR assay. Here the immuneACCESS table is served through TCRdb, limited to in-frame sequences with V and J called. Missing clones are a known gap in these copies; in checked studies unresolved V genes cover under half, and the rest lacks a known reason. The sample table records about 90,000 clones; around three quarters of these occur just once. The ten largest clones take up 10% of the sample. Sequenced sample: peripheral blood. Receptors were obtained from a woman aged 70-85 years with acute or convalescent COVID-19.

The rearrangement links TRBV2 to TRBJ1-1; D remains ambiguous. CDR3 length: 12 residues. The V and J ends lost 0 bases and 11 bases respectively, with 10 bases between them. CDR1 and CDR2 from the germline V gene are SNHLY and FYNNEI. The CDR3 bases are TGTGCCAGCAGTGAAGCGCCGTCCGGGGCTTTCTTT. This sequence encodes CASSEAPSGAFF. Complete variable domain (other parts from reference TRBV2 and TRBJ1-1): EPEVTQTPSHQVTQMGQEVILRCVPISNHLYFYWYRQILGQKVEFLVSFYNNEISEKSEIFDDQFSVERPDGSNFTLKIRSTKLEDSAMYFCASSEAPSGAFFGQGTRLTVV.

The J gene is TRBJ1-2, the V gene TRBV19, with D possibly matching TRBD1 (5 bases). V lost 0 bases and J lost 6, with 11 bases in between. This CDR3 is built from 14 residues. Germline V lookup: CDR1 LNHDA, CDR2 SQIVND (reference sequence). This CDR3 is CASSIDMRQNGYTF. In nucleotides, the CDR3 is TGTGCCAGTAGTATAGATATGCGACAGAATGGCTACACCTTC.

About this clone itself: At the DNA level, this CDR3 is encoded by other sequences in the same sample as well. This chain's CDR3 is CASSLGGPQETQYF. In DNA form, the CDR3 reads TGCGCCAGCAGCTTGGGGGGCCCCCAAGAGACCCAGTACTTC. This rearrangement joins TRBV5-1 to TRBJ2-5; perhaps TRBD1 as D (5 bases). This CDR3 is built from 14 residues. The ends were cut back, 0 bases at V and 1 base at J, with 7 bases in the middle. Germline V gene lookup returns CDR1 SGHRS and CDR2 YFSETQ.

The chain joins TRBV20-1 to TRBJ2-1; D is possibly TRBD2 (6 bases). In germline, CDR1 is DFQATT, CDR2 SNEGSKA (reference sequence). This CDR3 region has 12 residues. V was cut by 3 bases and J by 8 bases, with 11 bases left in between. The CDR3 sequence: CSASDGGHEQFF. DNA for the CDR3: TGCAGTGCTAGTGACGGGGGTCATGAGCAGTTCTTC.

The chain combines TRBV5-4 with TRBJ1-1; D remains unclear. Germline V gene lookup returns CDR1 SGHNT and CDR2 YYREEE (reference sequence). The CDR3 consists of 14 residues. V dropped 5 bases and J dropped 6 bases, with 17 bases sitting between them. CDR3 sequence: CASRSMTSDPEAFF. CDR3 in DNA: TGTGCCAGCAGATCGATGACATCTGATCCTGAAGCTTTCTTT.

The rearrangement links TRBV11-2 to TRBJ1-1; no definite D call. CDR3 length: 13 residues. The V and J ends lost 3 bases and 4 bases respectively, with 9 bases between them. Germline CDR1 and CDR2: SGHAT and FQNNGV. The CDR3 here is CASSLSRGTEAFF. CDR3 nucleotides: TGTGCCAGCAGCTTGTCTCGAGGCACTGAAGCTTTCTTT.

CDR3 nucleotide sequence: TGTGCCAGCAGGCGACTAGCGGCTTACAATGAGCAGTTCTTC. Its translation is CASRRLAAYNEQFF. The chain joins TRBV2 to TRBJ2-1; 9 positions agree with TRBD2. The CDR3 is 14 amino acids. Germline V gene lookup returns CDR1 SNHLY and CDR2 FYNNEI. Unmatched junction bases numbered 4, after V lost 6 bases and J lost 4 bases.

The chain is built from TRBV5-4 and TRBJ2-3; tentative D call: TRBD1 (5 bases). This CDR3 has 16 amino acids. Germline V CDR1 and CDR2: SGHNT, YYREEE (reference sequence). Trimming stripped 4 bases from V and 2 bases from J, with 17 bases between. This CDR3 is CASSGQVPRATDTQYF. In DNA, the CDR3 is TGTGCCAGCAGCGGTCAGGTCCCCAGGGCCACAGATACGCAGTATTTT. Based on the CDR3 plus reference TRBV5-4 and TRBJ2-3, the full variable domain is ETGVTQSPTHLIKTRGQQVTLRCSSQSGHNTVSWYQQALGQGPQFIFQYYREEENGRGNFPPRFSGLQFPNYSSELNVNALELDDSALYLCASSGQVPRATDTQYFGPGTRLTVL.

This clone was found a few times. The J gene is TRBJ2-1, the V gene TRBV19; D may be TRBD1 (6 bases). The CDR3 loop spans 18 amino acids. V lost 4 bases and J 4 bases, leaving 23 bases between the germline ends. Germline CDR1 and CDR2: LNHDA and SQIVND (reference sequence). The CDR3 reads CASSSRQNQRGFYNEQFF. The CDR3 DNA reads TGTGCCAGTAGTAGCCGTCAGAATCAGAGGGGGTTTTACAATGAGCAGTTCTTC.

This clone showed up just once. V is TRBV7-9 and J is TRBJ2-7; 8 positions agree with TRBD2. From germline, CDR1 is SEHNR and CDR2 FQNEAQ (reference sequence). The CDR3 loop spans 14 amino acids. V gave up 5 bases and J gave up 2 bases; unmatched junction bases: 5. CDR3 residues: CASSTTSGPYEQYF. As DNA, the CDR3 is TGTGCCAGCAGCACCACTAGCGGACCCTACGAGCAGTACTTC.

The rearrangement links TRBV9 to TRBJ2-2, with 9 bases aligning to TRBD2. Germline V lookup: CDR1 SGDLS, CDR2 YYNGEE. The CDR3 sequence is 15 residues long. V lost 1 base and J lost 4; bases outside the gene matches: 2. The CDR3 sequence is CASSVLSGGTGELFF. For the CDR3, the DNA is TGTGCCAGCAGCGTACTTAGCGGGGGCACCGGGGAGCTGTTTTTT.

This chain uses TRBV6-5 with TRBJ2-7; TRBD2 agrees at 7 bases. After removal of 7 bases from V and 2 bases from J, the junction contained 5 bases not matched to a gene. This CDR3 has 13 residues. The germline gives CDR1 MNHEY, CDR2 SVGAGI. CDR3 amino acids: CASTAGVAYEQYF. The CDR3 region has the DNA TGTGCCAGCACTGCGGGAGTGGCCTACGAGCAGTACTTC.

The chain is built from TRBV6-5 and TRBJ2-7, with 9 bases matching TRBD2. The length of the CDR3 is 14 residues. Trimming took 8 bases from V and 3 from J; bases not matched to a gene: 8. CDR1 and CDR2 (germline): MNHEY, SVGAGI. CDR3 nucleotides: TGTGCCAGCCTCGGGCGGGAGGGCCACTACGAGCAGTACTTC. It translates to CASLGREGHYEQYF.

V gene TRBV11-2 combines with J gene TRBJ2-3; the D gene is possibly TRBD2 (6 bases). CDR3 size: 13 residues. CDR1 is SGHAT, CDR2 FQNNGV, per germline. V was pared by 5 bases and J by 6 bases, with 12 bases between. CDR3 nucleotides: TGTGCCAGCAGCCCCCAGGCGGGGGATACGCAGTATTTT. Protein sequence: CASSPQAGDTQYF.

A single count supports this clone. V and J are TRBV10-3 and TRBJ2-5, with D uncertain. V was clipped by 10 bases and J by 4 bases, with 13 bases between them. Germline CDR1 reads ENHRY; CDR2 reads SYGVKD. This CDR3 is built from 12 residues. In DNA, the CDR3 is TGTGCCACCAACCAGGTCGGAGAGACCCAGTACTTC. Residues: CATNQVGETQYF.

The chain joins TRBV2 to TRBJ2-5; no reliable D call. Germline CDR1 is SNHLY and CDR2 is FYNNEI. V lost 3 bases to trimming and J lost 2 bases, with 7 bases between them. This CDR3 spans 13 amino acids. CDR3 in DNA: TGTGCCAGCAGTGAGGGCAGACAAGAGACCCAGTACTTC. Encoded protein: CASSEGRQETQYF. The variable domain in full, with the rest retrieved from reference TRBV2 and TRBJ2-5, is EPEVTQTPSHQVTQMGQEVILRCVPISNHLYFYWYRQILGQKVEFLVSFYNNEISEKSEIFDDQFSVERPDGSNFTLKIRSTKLEDSAMYFCASSEGRQETQYFGPGTRLLVL.

The rearrangement joins TRBV5-1 to TRBJ2-2; D not certain. V was clipped by 1 base and J by 5 bases, with 6 bases between them. The germline CDR1 and CDR2 sequences are SGHRS and YFSETQ. The CDR3 contains 13 residues. CDR3 bases: TGCGCCAGCAGCTTGCGAACAACCGGGGAGCTGTTTTTT. Protein sequence: CASSLRTTGELFF.

J is TRBJ1-1 and V is TRBV14; tentatively, D is TRBD1 (6 bases). The CDR3 extends over 14 amino acids. V dropped 4 bases and J dropped 1 base, with 10 bases sitting between them. Per the germline V gene, CDR1 is SGHDN and CDR2 is FVKESK. CDR3 in amino acids: CASSLGQTNTEAFF. The CDR3 DNA sequence: TGTGCCAGCAGCCTAGGACAGACGAACACTGAAGCTTTCTTT.

This clone was found once. This chain joins TRBV6-5 and TRBJ2-7, with 12 bases lining up with TRBD2. The CDR3 has 13 amino acids. V was clipped by 6 bases and J by 10 bases; unmatched bases: 7. Germline V gene lookup returns CDR1 MNHEY and CDR2 SVGAGI. CDR3 DNA sequence: TGTGCCAGCAGCAGGACTAGCGGGGTTGAACAGTACTTC. Translated: CASSRTSGVEQYF.

V gene TRBV5-1 combines with J gene TRBJ2-1; no definite D call. CDR1 is SGHRS and CDR2 is YFSETQ in the germline V gene. Trimming shortened V by 4 bases and J by 4 bases, and 6 bases separated the two germline ends. The CDR3 spans 12 residues. CDR3 sequence: CASSQQYNEQFF. CDR3 DNA sequence: TGCGCCAGCAGCCAACAGTACAATGAGCAGTTCTTC.

The chain links TRBV5-1 to TRBJ2-5; 8 bases map to TRBD1. Germline CDR1 is SGHRS and CDR2 is YFSETQ. Trimming at V came to 0 bases and at J to 5 bases, leaving 6 bases not matched to a gene. The CDR3 extends over 15 amino acids. This chain's CDR3 is CASSLVQGAGETQYF. DNA of the CDR3: TGCGCCAGCAGCTTGGTTCAGGGGGCAGGGGAGACCCAGTACTTC.

The V call is TRBV20-1, the J call TRBJ1-2; 9 bases match TRBD1. In germline, CDR1 is DFQATT, CDR2 SNEGSKA (reference sequence). V trimming: 3 bases; J trimming: 9 bases; junction bases outside the gene matches: 11. There are 14 residues in the CDR3. The CDR3 DNA is TGCAGTGCTAGTAACCCAGGGACAGGGAAAAGCTACACCTTC. Translation: CSASNPGTGKSYTF.

The chain combines TRBV10-3 with TRBJ2-3, with D unclear. Trimming pared 5 bases from V and 2 bases from J, leaving 11 bases between. Germline loops: CDR1 ENHRY, CDR2 SYGVKD. This CDR3 is built from 14 residues. The CDR3 DNA reads as TGTGCCATCAGTCTGTCACAGCACACAGATACGCAGTATTTT. Translation: CAISLSQHTDTQYF.

The chain joins TRBV6-4 to TRBJ2-1, with D unresolved. CDR1 and CDR2 from the germline V gene are MRHNA and SNTAGT. The CDR3 is made up of 12 amino acids. The V gene lost 6 bases and the J gene lost 8 bases, with 11 bases spanning the gap. The CDR3 region is CASRTLDYEQFF. Written as DNA, the CDR3 is TGTGCCAGCAGGACCTTAGACTATGAGCAGTTCTTC.

This clone was recorded once. This chain links TRBV28 with TRBJ1-2; 12 bases fit TRBD1. Germline trimming cut 6 bases from V and 5 bases from J; bases unmatched to any gene: 7. CDR3 size: 15 residues. Germline CDR1 and CDR2: MDHEN and SYDVKM. The CDR3 DNA follows: TGTGCCAGCAGCCCCCAGGGACAGGGGGCGTATGGCTACACCTTC. Its protein is CASSPQGQGAYGYTF.

V is TRBV3-1 (or the pseudogene TRBV3-2) and J is TRBJ1-2, with a weak D call TRBD1 (5 bases). The CDR3 length is 15 residues. CDR1 is LGHDT and CDR2 is YNNKEL in the germline V gene (reference sequence). Trimming took off 4 bases at V and 3 bases at J, with 15 bases between the two ends. The CDR3 is CASSPTAGGYYGYTF. The CDR3 DNA sequence: TGTGCCAGCAGCCCTACGGCGGGGGGATACTATGGCTACACCTTC.

The rearrangement uses TRBV28 and TRBJ1-2; the D is unclear. CDR1 and CDR2 from the germline V gene are MDHEN and SYDVKM. V was trimmed by 5 bases and J by 1 base, leaving 8 bases between them. The CDR3 is 13 amino acids. The CDR3 spells CASSPVVNYGYTF. DNA of the CDR3: TGTGCCAGCAGTCCAGTCGTTAACTATGGCTACACCTTC.